This TCR beta chain was captured in a study of shared clonotypes between healthy human individuals (dated by TCRdb to the early 2020s). Describing the broader study: The cohort included three men and two women between 18 and 49 years of age. For each donor, three plates each were used for CD4 naive and CD4 memory, two plates were used for CD8 naive, and one plate was used for CD8 memory. The study deeply sequenced blood TCR repertoires of 5 or 6 healthy adults to estimate repertoire size and the extent of clonotype sharing between individuals. To increase sequencing depth and limit assay-specific biases, different laboratories used diverse techniques to prepare libraries and sequence TCR repertoires. Each donor's leukapheresis produced roughly between roughly 0.85 and 9 billion PBMCs.

Using the deep immunoSEQ assay, TCR CDR3 regions were amplified from genomic DNA by multiplex PCR. Extracted genomic DNA from each cell subset was distributed evenly across all wells of several immunoSEQ 96-well plates, and each plate was treated as a replicate. For sorted subsets, about 200 ng genomic DNA, equal to 30,000 or so T cell genomes, was loaded into each replicate PCR. Purified libraries were measured with a Qubit 3.0 fluorometer, size-checked on a Bioanalyzer 2100, and measured again with the KAPA Library Quantification kit. Each immunoSEQ 96-well plate was sequenced on its own single-read 150-cycle Illumina NextSeq 550 flow cell. Regarding the original processing steps: Because only junctional sequences without quality scores were contained in the immunoSEQ output, filtering matching that applied to full-length reads could not be performed. Sequences were annotated with PyIR, a Python wrapper for IgBLAST v1.9, and V/J genes and CDR3 were assigned using IMGT germline references. Reads were filtered out if the reads had weak V/J assignments (E-value above 1e-6), no CDR3, stop codons, out-of-frame junctions, or ambiguous translated residues. V3J clonotypes were defined as sequences sharing an identical inferred V gene, J gene, and CDR3 amino acid sequence. To compute the percentage overlap between repertoires, the number of shared unique clonotypes was divided by the size of the smaller repertoire. Three approaches were used to assess repertoire richness: RTK rarefaction, the Chao1 estimator, and Recon v2.1 estimates of unobserved clonotypes. Generation probabilities were computed with OLGA for all TCRbeta clonotypes obtained by the gDNA method from a handful of donors. Not all clones reach the TCRdb copy of this immuneACCESS table, which keeps in-frame sequences only. Checked studies attribute under half of the gap to unresolved V genes and leave the rest unexplained. Clone size and the V and J calls come from that table; the DNA yielded D and trimming. This sample gives about 380,000 clones in total; roughly 96% of them show up just once. The leading ten clones occupy less than 0.35% of the sample.

Summary of the overall study and its limitations: Estimated clonotype richness was generally larger for naive than for memory subsets. Based on pairwise subsampling, the degree of clonotype sharing among donors was expected to be affected by sequencing depth. Around 5% of naive CD4, around 3.6% of naive CD8, around 2.3% of memory CD4, and approximately 0.4% of memory CD8 clonotypes were shared across four donors. Because the study included only a small number of donors, the genetic and exposure-history diversity represented was limited. Incomplete sequencing was indicated by rarefaction of sorted-subset datasets, despite the large sequencing depth. Sampling was limited to blood, and TCR repertoires in tissue likely differ from TCR repertoires in blood. Clonotypes shared by all four sorted-subset donors showed higher generation probabilities than non-shared clonotypes.

The donors were healthy, HIV-negative adults with no recently reported acute infections or vaccinations. Only Caucasian adults living in Nashville, Tennessee, USA were represented among the donors. CD8 memory samples were composed of magnetically selected CD45RO+ cells combined with CCR7-negative CD45RA+ effector memory (TemRA) cells. Blood was collected by leukapheresis, and PBMCs were isolated by Ficoll-Histopaque density gradient centrifugation and then cryopreserved in liquid nitrogen vapor phase. Purity and quantity of every magnetically sorted T cell population were checked by analytical flow cytometry. Genomic DNA was isolated from each sorted fraction and quantified by UV absorbance on a Nanodrop 2000c. Worth noting for this clone: Its antigen is still unknown. No much larger clonotype is one base removed from it; base qualities were not supplied. This sample also contains other DNA sequences that code for the same CDR3.

CDR1 is given as MDHEN and CDR2 as SYDVKM, both from the germline V gene. The CDR3 contains 16 residues, cysteine and phenylalanine counted. The sequence is cut down to CDR3 DNA, 48 bases in frame from base 1. The germline V end is reduced by 6 bases and the J end by 1 base; junction bases left unmatched: 12. The sample taken for sequencing was memory CD8+ T cells sorted from blood. The intended sense of this specimen's cell subset or site label: CD45RO+ cells pooled with CCR7-negative TemRA cells. The chain uses TRBV28 and TRBJ2-7; 7 central bases correspond to TRBD1. The sequence derives from a man aged 30 to 45 in good health. The sequenced DNA is TGTGCCAGCAGCCTAGGGGGCTCAGGGAGATCCTACGAGCAGTACTTC. Its product reads: CASSLGGSGRSYEQYF.